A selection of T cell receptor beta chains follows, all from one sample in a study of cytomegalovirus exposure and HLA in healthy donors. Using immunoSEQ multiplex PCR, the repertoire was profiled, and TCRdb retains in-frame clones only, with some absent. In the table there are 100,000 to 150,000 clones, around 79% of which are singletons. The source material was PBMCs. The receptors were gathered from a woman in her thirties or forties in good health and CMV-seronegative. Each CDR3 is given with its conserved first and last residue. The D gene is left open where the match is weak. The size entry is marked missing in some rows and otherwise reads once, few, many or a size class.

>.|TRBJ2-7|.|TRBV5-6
CASSLAAYEQYF
TGTGCCAGCAGCTTGGCTGCCTACGAGCAGTACTTC
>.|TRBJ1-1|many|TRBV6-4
CASSDGRENTEAFF
TGTGCCAGCAGTGACGGCAGGGAGAACACTGAAGCTTTCTTT
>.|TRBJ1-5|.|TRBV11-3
CASSLFGRYSNQPQHF
TGTGCCAGCAGCTTATTTGGCAGATATAGCAATCAGCCCCAGCATTTT
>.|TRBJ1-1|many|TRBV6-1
CASSEAPVEAFF
TGTGCCAGCAGTGAAGCTCCGGTTGAAGCTTTCTTT
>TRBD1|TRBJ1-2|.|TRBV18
CASSPPAFAGGGYTF
TGTGCCAGCTCACCACCGGCGTTTGCAGGGGGTGGCTACACCTTC
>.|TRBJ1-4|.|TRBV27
CASSLSWGPVGEKLFF
TGTGCCAGCAGTTTATCATGGGGGCCTGTGGGTGAAAAACTGTTTTTT
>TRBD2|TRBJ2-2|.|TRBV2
CASSNSPIAGVNTGELFF
TGTGCCAGCAGCAACTCCCCGATAGCGGGGGTTAACACCGGGGAGCTGTTTTTT
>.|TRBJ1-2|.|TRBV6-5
CASRTGGTDYGYTF
TGTGCCAGCCGAACAGGAGGGACTGACTATGGCTACACCTTC
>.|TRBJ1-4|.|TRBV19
CASSTNRAANEKLFF
TGTGCCAGTAGTACGAACAGGGCCGCTAATGAAAAACTGTTTTTT
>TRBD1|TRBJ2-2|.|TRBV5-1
CASSQGQGTNTGELFF
TGCGCCAGCAGCCAGGGACAGGGGACGAACACCGGGGAGCTGTTTTTT
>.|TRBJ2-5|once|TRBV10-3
CAISEGTGGGQETQYF
TGTGCCATCAGTGAGGGCACCGGGGGAGGCCAAGAGACCCAGTACTTC
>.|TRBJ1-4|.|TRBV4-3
CASSQGTNEKLFF
TGCGCCAGCAGCCAAGGCACAAATGAAAAACTGTTTTTT
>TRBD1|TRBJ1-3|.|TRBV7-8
CASQVWGDSSGNTIYF
TGTGCCAGCCAAGTTTGGGGGGACAGCTCTGGAAACACCATATATTTT
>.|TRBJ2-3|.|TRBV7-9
CASSFLGTDTQYF
TGTGCCAGCAGCTTCCTAGGAACAGATACGCAGTATTTT
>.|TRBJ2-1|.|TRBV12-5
CASGLYYEQFF
TGTGCTAGTGGTTTATACTACGAGCAGTTCTTC
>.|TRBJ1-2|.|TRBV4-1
CASSQPIRGRNYGYTF
TGCGCCAGCAGCCAACCCATACGGGGGAGAAACTATGGCTACACCTTC
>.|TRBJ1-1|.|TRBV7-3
CASSLQENTEAFF
TGTGCCAGCAGCTTACAGGAAAACACTGAAGCTTTCTTT
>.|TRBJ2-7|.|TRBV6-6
CASGTGPTYEQYF
TGTGCCAGCGGAACAGGGCCAACCTACGAGCAGTACTTC
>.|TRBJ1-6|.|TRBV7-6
CASSRTVNSPLHF
TGTGCCAGCAGCCGGACAGTCAATTCACCCCTCCACTTT
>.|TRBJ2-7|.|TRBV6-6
CASSYHPGDYEQYF
TGTGCCAGCAGTTACCATCCAGGGGACTACGAGCAGTACTTC
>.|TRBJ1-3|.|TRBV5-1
CASSLDSASGNTIYF
TGCGCCAGCAGCTTGGACAGTGCCTCTGGAAACACCATATATTTT
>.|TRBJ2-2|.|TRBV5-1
CASSLEGQGNTGELFF
TGCGCCAGCAGCTTGGAGGGGCAGGGCAACACCGGGGAGCTGTTTTTT
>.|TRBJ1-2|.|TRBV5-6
CASSLVPQGNYGYTF
TGTGCCAGCAGCTTGGTGCCCCAGGGTAACTATGGCTACACCTTC
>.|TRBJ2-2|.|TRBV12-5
CASGLVQNTGELFF
TGTGCTAGTGGTTTGGTACAGAACACTGGGGAGCTGTTTTTT
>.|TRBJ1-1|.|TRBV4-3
CASSPQGTEAFF
TGCGCCAGCAGCCCCCAGGGAACTGAAGCTTTCTTT
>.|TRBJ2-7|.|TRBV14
CASSHDRNYEQYF
TGTGCCAGCAGCCATGACAGGAACTACGAGCAGTACTTC
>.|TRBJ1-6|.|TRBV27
CASSFVTELNSPLHF
TGTGCCAGCAGTTTCGTTACAGAGCTTAATTCACCCCTCCACTTT
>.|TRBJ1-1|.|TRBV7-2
CASSHFFF
TGTGCCAGCAGCCACTTTTTCTTT
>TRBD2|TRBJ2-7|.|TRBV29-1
CSVEDRAGEYYEQYF
TGCAGCGTTGAAGATCGAGCGGGGGAGTACTACGAGCAGTACTTC
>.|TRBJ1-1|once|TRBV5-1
CASSPGDTEAFF
TGCGCCAGCAGCCCGGGGGACACTGAAGCTTTCTTT
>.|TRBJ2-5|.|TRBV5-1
CASSLQLQETQYF
TGCGCCAGCAGCTTACAGCTACAAGAGACCCAGTACTTC
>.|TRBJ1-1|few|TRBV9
CASGQQNTEAFF
TGTGCCAGCGGACAGCAGAACACTGAAGCTTTCTTT
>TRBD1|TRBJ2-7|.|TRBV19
CASQGGQGAREQYF
TGTGCCAGTCAAGGGGGACAGGGGGCGCGGGAGCAGTACTTC
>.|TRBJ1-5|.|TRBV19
CASVQGLTQHF
TGTGCCAGTGTGCAGGGTTTGACCCAGCATTTT
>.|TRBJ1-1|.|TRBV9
CASSGNGRAGEEAFF
TGTGCCAGCAGCGGAAATGGCAGGGCGGGGGAGGAAGCTTTCTTT
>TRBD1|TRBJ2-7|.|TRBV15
CATSREEYRGPYEQYF
TGTGCCACCAGCAGAGAGGAGTACAGGGGACCCTACGAGCAGTACTTC
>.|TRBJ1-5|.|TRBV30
CACAGYSNQPQHF
TGTGCCTGTGCAGGGTATAGCAATCAGCCCCAGCATTTT
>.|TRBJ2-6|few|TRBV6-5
CASSYGRETGANVLTF
TGTGCCAGCAGTTACGGAAGGGAGACTGGGGCCAACGTCCTGACTTTC
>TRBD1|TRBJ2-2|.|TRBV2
CAGRQGASGELFF
TGTGCCGGGAGGCAGGGGGCAAGCGGGGAGCTGTTTTTT
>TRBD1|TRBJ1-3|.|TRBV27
CASSSQGLDGNTIYF
TGTGCCAGCAGTTCACAGGGGCTAGATGGAAACACCATATATTTT